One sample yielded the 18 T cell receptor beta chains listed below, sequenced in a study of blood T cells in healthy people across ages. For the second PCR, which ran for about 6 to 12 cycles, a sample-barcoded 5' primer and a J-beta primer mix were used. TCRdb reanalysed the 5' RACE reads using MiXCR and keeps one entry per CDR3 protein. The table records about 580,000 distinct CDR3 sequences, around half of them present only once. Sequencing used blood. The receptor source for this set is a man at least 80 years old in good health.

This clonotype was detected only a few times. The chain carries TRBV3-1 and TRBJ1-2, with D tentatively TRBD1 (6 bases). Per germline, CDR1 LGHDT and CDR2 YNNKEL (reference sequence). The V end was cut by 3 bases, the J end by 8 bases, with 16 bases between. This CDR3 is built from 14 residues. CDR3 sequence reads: CASSHGGRAEGYTF. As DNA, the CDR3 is TGTGCCAGCAGCCACGGGGGCAGGGCCGAGGGCTACACCTTC.

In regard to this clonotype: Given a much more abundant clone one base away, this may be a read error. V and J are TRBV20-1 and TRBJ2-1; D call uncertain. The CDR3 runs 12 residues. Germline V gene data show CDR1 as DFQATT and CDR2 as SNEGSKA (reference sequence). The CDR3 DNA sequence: TGCAGTGCTGCCCGGACGGCTAATGAGCGGTTCTTC. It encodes CSAARTANERFF.

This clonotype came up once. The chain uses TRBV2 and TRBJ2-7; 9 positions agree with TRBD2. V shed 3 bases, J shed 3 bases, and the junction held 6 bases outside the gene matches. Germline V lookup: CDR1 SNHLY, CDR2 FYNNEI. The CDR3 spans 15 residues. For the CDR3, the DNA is TGTGCCAGCAGTGACTCGACTAGCGGAGACTACGAGCAGTACTTC. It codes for CASSDSTSGDYEQYF.

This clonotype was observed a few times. CDR3 nucleotide sequence: TGTGCCAGCACCCCCTGGGCTAGGAGGGGACGCACAGATACGCAGTATTTT. Its protein is CASTPWARRGRTDTQYF. This chain connects TRBV12-3 or TRBV12-4 to TRBJ2-3; D might be TRBD2 (6 bases). Trimming removed 7 bases at V and 1 base at J, with 21 bases between. The CDR3 spans 17 residues.

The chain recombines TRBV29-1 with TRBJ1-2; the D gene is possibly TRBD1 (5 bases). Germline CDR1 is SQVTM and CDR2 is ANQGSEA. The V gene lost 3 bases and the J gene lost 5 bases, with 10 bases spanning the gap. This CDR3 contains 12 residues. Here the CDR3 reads CSVEVQAYGYTF. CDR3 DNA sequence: TGCAGCGTTGAGGTACAGGCTTATGGCTACACCTTC.

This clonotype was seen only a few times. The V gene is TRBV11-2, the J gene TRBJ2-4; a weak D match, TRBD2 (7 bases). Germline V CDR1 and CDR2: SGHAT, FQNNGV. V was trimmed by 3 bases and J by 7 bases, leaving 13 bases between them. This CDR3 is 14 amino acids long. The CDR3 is CASSLVGGDNIQYF. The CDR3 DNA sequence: TGTGCCAGCAGCTTGGTAGGGGGGGACAACATTCAGTACTTC.

The CDR3 nucleotides read TGCAGCGTTGTGAGTGACAGGGCCTACAATGAGCAGTTCTTC. This sequence encodes CSVVSDRAYNEQFF. This sequence joins TRBV29-1 and TRBJ2-1, with TRBD1 identical over 7 bases. The J segment lost 2 bases and the V segment lost 4 bases, leaving 5 bases of the junction unmatched. In germline, CDR1 is SQVTM, CDR2 ANQGSEA. The CDR3 runs 14 residues.

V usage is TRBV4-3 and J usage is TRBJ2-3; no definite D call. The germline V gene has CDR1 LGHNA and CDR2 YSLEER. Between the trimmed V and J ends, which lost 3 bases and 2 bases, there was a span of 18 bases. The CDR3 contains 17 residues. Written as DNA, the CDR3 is TGCGCCAGCAGCCACGATCGTGGCCTAACAAACACAGATACGCAGTATTTT. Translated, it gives CASSHDRGLTNTDTQYF.

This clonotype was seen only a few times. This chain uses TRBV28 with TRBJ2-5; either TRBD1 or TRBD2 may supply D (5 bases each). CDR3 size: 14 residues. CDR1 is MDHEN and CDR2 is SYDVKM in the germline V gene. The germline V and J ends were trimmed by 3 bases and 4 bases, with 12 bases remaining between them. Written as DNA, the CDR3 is TGTGCCAGCAGTTTTCAAGGGACGGGAGAGACCCAGTACTTC. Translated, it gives CASSFQGTGETQYF.

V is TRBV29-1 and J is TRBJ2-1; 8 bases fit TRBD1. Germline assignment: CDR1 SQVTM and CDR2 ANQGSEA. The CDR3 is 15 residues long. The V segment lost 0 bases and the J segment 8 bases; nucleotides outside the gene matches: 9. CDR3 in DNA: TGCAGCGTTGAAGAACCGGGACAGGCCCTTGATGAGCAGTTCTTC. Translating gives CSVEEPGQALDEQFF.

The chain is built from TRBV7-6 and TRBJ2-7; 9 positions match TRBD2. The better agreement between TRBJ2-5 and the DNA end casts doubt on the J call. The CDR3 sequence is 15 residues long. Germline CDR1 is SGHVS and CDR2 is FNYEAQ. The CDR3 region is CASSPLAGNRETQYF. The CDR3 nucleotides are TGTGCCAGCAGCCCGCTAGCGGGAAACCGGGAGACCCAGTACTTC.

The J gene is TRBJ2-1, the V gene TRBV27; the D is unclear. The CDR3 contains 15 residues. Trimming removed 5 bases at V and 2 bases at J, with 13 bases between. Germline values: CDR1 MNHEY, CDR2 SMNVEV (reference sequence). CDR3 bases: TGTGCCAGCAGTCCTGACCCCGAACCCTACAATGAGCAGTTCTTC. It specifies CASSPDPEPYNEQFF.

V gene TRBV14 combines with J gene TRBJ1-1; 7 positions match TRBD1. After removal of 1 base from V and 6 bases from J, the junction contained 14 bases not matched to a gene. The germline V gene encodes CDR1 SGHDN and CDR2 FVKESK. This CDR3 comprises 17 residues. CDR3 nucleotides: TGTGCCAGCAGCCAAGCGGCAGGGGGGTTTGTTAGATCTGAAGCTTTCTTT. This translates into CASSQAAGGFVRSEAFF.

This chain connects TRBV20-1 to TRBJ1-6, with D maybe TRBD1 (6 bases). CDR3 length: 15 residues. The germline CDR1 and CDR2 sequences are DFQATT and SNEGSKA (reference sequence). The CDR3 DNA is TGCAGCGCCACGAATAGGGGGATCGAATATTCACCCCTCCACTTT. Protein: CSATNRGIEYSPLHF.

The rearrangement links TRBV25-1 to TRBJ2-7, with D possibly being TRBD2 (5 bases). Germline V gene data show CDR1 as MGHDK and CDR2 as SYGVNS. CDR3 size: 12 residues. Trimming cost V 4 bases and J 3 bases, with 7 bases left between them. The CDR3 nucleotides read TGTGCCAGCAGTGGTCGGGGCTACGAGCAGTACTTC. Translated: CASSGRGYEQYF.

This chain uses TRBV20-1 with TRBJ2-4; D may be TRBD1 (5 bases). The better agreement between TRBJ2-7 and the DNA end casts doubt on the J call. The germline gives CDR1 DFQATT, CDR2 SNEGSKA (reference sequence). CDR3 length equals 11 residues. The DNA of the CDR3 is TGCAGTGCTAGTGATGGGGCCGAGCAGTACTTC. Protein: CSASDGAEQYF.

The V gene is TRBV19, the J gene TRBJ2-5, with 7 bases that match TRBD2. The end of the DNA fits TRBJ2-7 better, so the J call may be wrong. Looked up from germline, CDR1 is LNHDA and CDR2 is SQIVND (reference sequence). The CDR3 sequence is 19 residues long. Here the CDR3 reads CASSIWGILPAGDGNEQYF. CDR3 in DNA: TGTGCCAGTAGTATCTGGGGAATACTTCCTGCGGGAGATGGAAACGAGCAGTACTTC.

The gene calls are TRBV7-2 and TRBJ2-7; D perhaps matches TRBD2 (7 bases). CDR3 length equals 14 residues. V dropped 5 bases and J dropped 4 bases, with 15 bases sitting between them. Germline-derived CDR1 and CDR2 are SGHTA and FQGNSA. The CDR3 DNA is TGTGCCAGCAGCCTAGGGGGGGCTAGGTACGAGCAGTACTTC. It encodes CASSLGGARYEQYF.